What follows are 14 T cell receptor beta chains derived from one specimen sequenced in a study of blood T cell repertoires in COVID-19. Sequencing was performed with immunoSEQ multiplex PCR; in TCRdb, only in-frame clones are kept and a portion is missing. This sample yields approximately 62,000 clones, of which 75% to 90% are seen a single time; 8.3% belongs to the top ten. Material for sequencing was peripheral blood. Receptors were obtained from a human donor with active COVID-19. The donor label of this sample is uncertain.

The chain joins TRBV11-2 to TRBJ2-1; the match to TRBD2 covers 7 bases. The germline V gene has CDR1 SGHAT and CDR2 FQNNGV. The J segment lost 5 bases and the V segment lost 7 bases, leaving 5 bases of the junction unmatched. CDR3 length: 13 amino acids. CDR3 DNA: TGTGCCAGCACCCGGGCGGGAGACAATGAGCAGTTCTTC. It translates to CASTRAGDNEQFF.

CDR3 sequence: CASSQSTGAEQYF. The CDR3 nucleotides read TGTGCCAGCAGCCAGAGTACAGGGGCCGAGCAGTACTTC. This chain connects TRBV3-1 (or the pseudogene TRBV3-2) to TRBJ2-7; 7 nucleotides line up with TRBD1. Germline trimming cut 3 bases from V and 6 bases from J; bases unmatched to any gene: 5. Germline V gene sequence: CDR1 LGHDT, CDR2 YNNKEL (reference sequence). This CDR3 region has 13 residues.

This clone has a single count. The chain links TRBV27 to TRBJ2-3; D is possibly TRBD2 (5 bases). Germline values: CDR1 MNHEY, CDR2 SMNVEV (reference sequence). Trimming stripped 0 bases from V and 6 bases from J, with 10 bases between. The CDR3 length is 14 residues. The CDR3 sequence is CASSLSQAADTQYF. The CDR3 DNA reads TGTGCCAGCAGTTTATCGCAAGCGGCCGATACGCAGTATTTT.

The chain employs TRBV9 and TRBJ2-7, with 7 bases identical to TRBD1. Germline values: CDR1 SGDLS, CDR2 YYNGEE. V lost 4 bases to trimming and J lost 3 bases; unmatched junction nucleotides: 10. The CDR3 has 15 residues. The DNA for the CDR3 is TGTGCCAGCAGCCCACAGGGGTCCTCCGGCTACGAGCAGTACTTC. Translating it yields CASSPQGSSGYEQYF.

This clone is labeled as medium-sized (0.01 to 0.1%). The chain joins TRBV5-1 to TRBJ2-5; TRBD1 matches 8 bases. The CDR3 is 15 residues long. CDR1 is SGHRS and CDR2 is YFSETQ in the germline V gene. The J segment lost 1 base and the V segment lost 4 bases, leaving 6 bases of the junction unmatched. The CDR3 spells CASSPDRVGQETQYF. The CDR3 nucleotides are TGCGCCAGCAGCCCGGACAGGGTTGGCCAAGAGACCCAGTACTTC.

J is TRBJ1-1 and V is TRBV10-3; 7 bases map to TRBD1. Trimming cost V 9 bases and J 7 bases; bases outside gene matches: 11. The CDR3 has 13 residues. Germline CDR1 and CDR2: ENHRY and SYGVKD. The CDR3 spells CAMWDSLLSEAFF. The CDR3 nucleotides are TGTGCCATGTGGGACAGCCTTCTCAGTGAAGCTTTCTTT.

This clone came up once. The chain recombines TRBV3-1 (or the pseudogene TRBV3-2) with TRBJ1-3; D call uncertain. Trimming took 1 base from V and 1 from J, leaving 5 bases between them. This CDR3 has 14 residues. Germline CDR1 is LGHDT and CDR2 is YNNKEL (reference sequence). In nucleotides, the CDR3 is TGTGCCAGCAGCCAAGGGGAGTCTGGAAACACCATATATTTT. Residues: CASSQGESGNTIYF.

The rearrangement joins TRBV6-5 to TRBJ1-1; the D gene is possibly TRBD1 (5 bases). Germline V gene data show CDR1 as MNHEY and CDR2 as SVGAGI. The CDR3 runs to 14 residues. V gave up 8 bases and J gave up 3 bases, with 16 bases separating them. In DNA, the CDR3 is TGTGCCAGCGGCAGAGCAGGGATGGACACTGAAGCTTTCTTT. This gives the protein CASGRAGMDTEAFF.

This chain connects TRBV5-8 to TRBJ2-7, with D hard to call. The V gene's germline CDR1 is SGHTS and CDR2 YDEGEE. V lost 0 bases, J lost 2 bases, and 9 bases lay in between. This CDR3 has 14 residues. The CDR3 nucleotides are TGTGCCAGCAGCTTGGATGGTTACACCTACGAGCAGTACTTC. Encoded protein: CASSLDGYTYEQYF.

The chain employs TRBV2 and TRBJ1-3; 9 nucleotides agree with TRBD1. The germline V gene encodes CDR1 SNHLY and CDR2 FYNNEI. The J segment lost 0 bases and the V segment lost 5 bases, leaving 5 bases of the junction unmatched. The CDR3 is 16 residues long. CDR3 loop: CASSMGTGISGNTIYF. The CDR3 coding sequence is TGTGCCAGCAGTATGGGGACAGGGATCTCTGGAAACACCATATATTTT.

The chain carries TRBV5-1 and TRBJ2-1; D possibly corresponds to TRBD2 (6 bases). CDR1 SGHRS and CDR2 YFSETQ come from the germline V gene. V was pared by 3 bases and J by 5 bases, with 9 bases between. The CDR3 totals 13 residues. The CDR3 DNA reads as TGCGCCAGCAGCTGGAGGGGCGACAATGAGCAGTTCTTC. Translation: CASSWRGDNEQFF.

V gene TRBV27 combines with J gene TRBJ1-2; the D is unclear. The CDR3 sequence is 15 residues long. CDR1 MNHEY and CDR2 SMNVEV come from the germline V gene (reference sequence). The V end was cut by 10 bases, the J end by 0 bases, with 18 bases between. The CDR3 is CATKRLEGANYGYTF. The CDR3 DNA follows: TGTGCCACCAAACGCCTCGAGGGAGCTAACTATGGCTACACCTTC.

Written as DNA, the CDR3 is TGTGCCAGCTCACCCCTCGGGGAGAATCAGCCCCAGCATTTT. It translates to CASSPLGENQPQHF. The chain carries TRBV18 and TRBJ1-5; D unresolved. Germline assignment: CDR1 KGHSH and CDR2 LQKENI. V gave up 3 bases and J gave up 4 bases, with 10 bases separating them. The CDR3 runs 14 residues.

Here the CDR3 reads CASSSGTGRVFF. Here the CDR3 DNA reads TGTGCCAGCAGTTCCGGGACAGGGAGGGTGTTTTTT. J is TRBJ2-2 and V is TRBV27; 9 positions match TRBD1. CDR3 length: 12 amino acids. With 4 bases clipped from V and 15 bases from J, the junction kept 6 bases outside the gene matches. The germline CDR1 and CDR2 sequences are MNHEY and SMNVEV (reference sequence).